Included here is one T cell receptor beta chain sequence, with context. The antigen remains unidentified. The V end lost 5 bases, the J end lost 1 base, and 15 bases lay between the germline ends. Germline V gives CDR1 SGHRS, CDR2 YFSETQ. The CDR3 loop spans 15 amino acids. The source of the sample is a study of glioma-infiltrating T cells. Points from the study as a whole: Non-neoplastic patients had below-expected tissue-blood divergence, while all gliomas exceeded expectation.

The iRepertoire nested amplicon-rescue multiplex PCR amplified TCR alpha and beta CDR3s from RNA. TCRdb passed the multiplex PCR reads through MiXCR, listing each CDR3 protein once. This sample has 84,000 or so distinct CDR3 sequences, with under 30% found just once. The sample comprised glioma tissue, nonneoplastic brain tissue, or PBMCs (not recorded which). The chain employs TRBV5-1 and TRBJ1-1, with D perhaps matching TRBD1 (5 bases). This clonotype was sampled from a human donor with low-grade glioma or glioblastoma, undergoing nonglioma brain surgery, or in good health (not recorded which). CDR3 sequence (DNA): TGCGCCAGCAGGCCCCCCGGGACTCCGAACACTGAAGCTTTCTTT. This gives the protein CASRPPGTPNTEAFF.